This T cell receptor (beta chain) derives from a study of blood T cell repertoires in COVID-19. The protocol was immunoSEQ multiplex PCR, while the TCRdb copy is restricted to in-frame clones and leaves out a portion. The repertoire has around 250,000 clones, over 80% of them found once; the top ten carry over 4%. Germline values: CDR1 KGHSH, CDR2 LQKENI. V lost 1 base and J lost 0, with 11 bases in between. The CDR3 extends over 16 amino acids. Sequenced: PBMCs or T cells enriched from blood (not recorded which). The J gene is TRBJ2-3, the V gene TRBV18; D not certain. The receptor was derived from a woman in her 30s with acute COVID-19. The CDR3 sequence is CASSPRAVPSTDTQYF. As DNA, the CDR3 is TGTGCCAGCTCACCACGGGCAGTTCCTAGCACAGATACGCAGTATTTT.